This note documents a single TCR beta chain sequence. The antigen is undetermined. Via MiXCR, TCRdb re-called the 5' RACE reads, giving one row per CDR3 protein. The table includes roughly 450,000 distinct CDR3 sequences, more than 15% detected once. This entry comes from a study of T-cell memory formation after mild COVID-19. General observations from the study: Clones that shrank (day 15 to 85) were balanced CD4/CD8, whereas later expanders leaned CD4+. The finding that pre-infection memory included some responding clones suggested that cross-reactive memory joined.

Germline V gene data show CDR1 as ENHRY and CDR2 as SYGVKD. The CDR3 is made up of 13 amino acids. With V trimmed by 4 bases and J by 5 bases, 3 bases remained unmatched. Sequenced material: PBMCs or a T cell subset sorted from them (not recorded which). This clonotype was sampled from a man between 18 and 29 years old who had mild COVID-19 (a few samples of this study predate the infection). Cell type and time point are not known. The V and J genes are TRBV10-3 and TRBJ2-5; 8 bases line up with TRBD2. The CDR3 loop is CAISAGGAETQYF. The CDR3 DNA sequence: TGTGCCATCAGTGCGGGGGGGGCTGAGACCCAGTACTTC.